This T cell receptor (beta chain) comes out of a study of cytomegalovirus exposure and HLA in healthy donors. A single count supports this clone. No antigen is known for it. The CDR3 spans 15 residues. Germline V CDR1 and CDR2: MNHEY, SMNVEV (reference sequence). Trimming took 5 bases from V and 4 from J; bases not matched to a gene: 10. The study, taken as a whole, reports: The finding came from a later analysis; first-cohort TCR clusters tended to co-occur in the 130 or so validation repertoires.

Sequencing was performed with immunoSEQ multiplex PCR; in TCRdb, only in-frame clones are kept and a portion is missing. The sample consists of roughly 100,000 clones, around 83% of them appearing once. The source is a woman between 18 and 29 years old in good health and CMV-seropositive. The source material was PBMCs. This rearrangement joins TRBV27 to TRBJ1-1; TRBD1 matches 7 bases. In DNA form, the CDR3 reads TGTGCCAGCAGTCCTGGTACAGGGGCTGTCACTGAAGCTTTCTTT. Translated, it gives CASSPGTGAVTEAFF.